The text below deals with one T cell receptor beta chain. Its antigen has not been determined. Per-base quality was not reported, and no clone a single base away is much larger than it. The data are from a study of blood T cells in healthy people across ages (dated by TCRdb to 2013 to 2016). Context from the whole study: In model experiments, roughly one uniquely barcoded TCR beta cDNA molecule per two T cells was captured by template switching. Using deep sequencing normalized with unique cDNA molecular identifiers, the study measured how TCR beta repertoire diversity changes with age. The donors were split into four age groups: young (average about 16 years), middle-aged (39), aged (over 55) and long-lived (approximately 80). To avoid experimental bias, donors of different ages were randomly spread across the sequencing lanes. Using the same blood draw, the study looked at two additional independent replicas of 1 million unique cDNA reads for two donors, one aged 18 to 29 and the other aged 80 or older. General conclusions and limits of the study: Because profiling used bulk unsorted PBMCs, naive and antigen-experienced compartments could not be compared conclusively. Observed TCR beta diversity per million T cells fell roughly linearly with age, and a significant reduction was already apparent by age about 38. Estimates of total diversity based on one million sequenced T cells were considered lower bounds and underestimates. There was a strong correlation between observed TCR beta diversity and the percentage of naive T cells measured by flow cytometry. The long-lived group showed more naive CD4+ T cells, fewer expanded clones and increased TCR diversity than the aged group, suggesting age selection. Because the CMV infection status of the donors was unknown, age-related changes in expanded clonotypes may potentially have been confounded.

The germline ends are 13 bases apart after V is trimmed by 2 bases and J by 0 bases. CDR1 SGHVS and CDR2 FNYEAQ are derived from the germline V gene. Inclusive of the bounding cysteine and phenylalanine, the CDR3 is 16 residues long. Only CDR3 DNA is held: 48 bases, read in frame from base 1. Library creation used 5' RACE. The sequencer was an Illumina HiSeq 2500. A second about 7 to 12 cycle PCR used a sample-barcoded 5' primer and a J-beta primer mix. Each TCR beta cDNA molecule received a unique molecular identifier from a template-switch 5' adaptor carrying 12 random nucleotides. At least 2.5 million CDR3-containing paired-end reads were obtained from each sample. The Mint cDNA synthesis kit, primed by a TRBC-specific oligonucleotide, was used to synthesize first-strand cDNA from all RNA. Following uracil-DNA glycosylase treatment, a first 18-cycle PCR with universal primers M1SS and BC2_uni_R was performed on all cDNA. Turning to the authors' computational methods: Normalization of each sample was performed by random selection of 1 million high-quality reads, each carrying a distinct molecular identifier. Reads sharing molecular identifiers were discarded rather than binned into consensus sequences. CDR3 identification, clonotype clustering and error correction used MiTCR with a Q25 quality threshold and the strictest error-elimination algorithm. A nonparametric unseen species model with Euler transformation was used to estimate a lower bound on total TCR beta diversity. TCRdb reworked the public reads: Q25 trimming with fastp, MiXCR clone assembly, productive beta chains retained. Every distinct CDR3 protein forms one entry, paired with its most common genes and DNA. The V and J calls, along with clone size, are taken from TCRdb and not from the paper's own processing. The sample table records about 1.4 million distinct CDR3 sequences; approximately 59% of these occur just once. The ten largest account for 5% to 7% of the sample.

Donors were 35 to 40 systemically healthy Caucasian individuals from Russia aged roughly 6 to 90 years. Roughly 10 milliliters of peripheral blood were drawn from each donor into EDTA-treated Vacutainer tubes. Ficoll-Paque density-gradient centrifugation was used to isolate PBMCs, with at least 6 million obtained per sample. Trizol reagent was used to extract total RNA from the PBMCs, yielding at least 6 micrograms per sample. The percentages of naive CD45RAhigh/CD27high T cells were determined by flow cytometry on a PBMC aliquot from every donor. The sequence was collected from a man between 18 and 29 years old in good health. Material for sequencing was blood. Recombination linked TRBV7-6 to TRBJ1-1, with the D gene too uncertain to name. The sequenced DNA: TGTGCCAGCAGCTTATTGGAGAACCCCATGAACACTGAAGCTTTCTTT. Its protein product is CASSLLENPMNTEAFF.